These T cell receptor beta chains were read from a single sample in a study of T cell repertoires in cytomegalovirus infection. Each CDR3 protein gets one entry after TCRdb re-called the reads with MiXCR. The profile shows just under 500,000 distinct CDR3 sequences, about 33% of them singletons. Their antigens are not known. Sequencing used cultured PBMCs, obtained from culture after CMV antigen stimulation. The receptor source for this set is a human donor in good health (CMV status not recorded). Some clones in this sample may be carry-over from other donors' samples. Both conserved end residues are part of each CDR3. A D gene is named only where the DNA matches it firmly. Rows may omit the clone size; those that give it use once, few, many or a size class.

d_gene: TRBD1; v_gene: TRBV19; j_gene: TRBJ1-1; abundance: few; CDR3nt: TGTGCCAGTACCAGATTCCGGGACAGGGGGTTGAACACTGAAGCTTTCTTT; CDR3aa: CASTRFRDRGLNTEAFF
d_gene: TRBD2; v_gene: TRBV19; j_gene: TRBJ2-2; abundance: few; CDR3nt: TGTGCCAGTAGTCCGCGGGGACTAGCGTCCACCGGGGAGCTGTTTTTT; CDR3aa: CASSPRGLASTGELFF
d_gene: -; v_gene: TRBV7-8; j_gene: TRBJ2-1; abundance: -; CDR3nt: -; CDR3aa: CASSLAPVAGGTLPF
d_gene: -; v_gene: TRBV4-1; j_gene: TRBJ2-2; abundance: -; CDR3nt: TGCGCCAGCAGCCAAGCCACGCGGGGCTACACCGGGGAGCTGTTTTTT; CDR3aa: CASSQATRGYTGELFF
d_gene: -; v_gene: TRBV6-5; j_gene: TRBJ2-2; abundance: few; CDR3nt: TGTGCCAGCAGTTTCGGGACGGAGACCGGGGAGCTGTTTTTT; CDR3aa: CASSFGTETGELFF
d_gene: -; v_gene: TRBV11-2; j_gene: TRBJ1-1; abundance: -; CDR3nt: TGTGCCAGTATGGCCGGGTTACGCCCGAACACTGAAGCTTTCTTT; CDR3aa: CASMAGLRPNTEAFF
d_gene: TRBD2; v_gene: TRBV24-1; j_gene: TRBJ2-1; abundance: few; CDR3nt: TGTGCCACCAACACCCCTAGCGGGGGGGGTAATGAGCAGTTCTTC; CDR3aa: CATNTPSGGGNEQFF
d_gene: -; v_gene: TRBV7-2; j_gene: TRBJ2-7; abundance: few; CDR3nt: TGTGCCAGCAGCCCCCGGGGGCACTCCTACGAGCAGTACTTC; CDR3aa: CASSPRGHSYEQYF
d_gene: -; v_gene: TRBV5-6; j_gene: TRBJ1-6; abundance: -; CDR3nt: TGTGCCAGCAGGCTAAACAGGGATTCACCCCTCCACTTT; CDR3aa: CASRLNRDSPLHF
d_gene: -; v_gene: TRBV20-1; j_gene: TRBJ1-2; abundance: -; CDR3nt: TGCAGTGCCCGACGGCCGGGGACTATCGGTGCAGGCTACACCTTC; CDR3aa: CSARRPGTIGAGYTF